Described below is a single T cell receptor (beta chain) sequence and its context. Its antigen is as yet unknown. The CDR3 has 14 residues. Germline loops: CDR1 SGHVS, CDR2 FNYEAQ. V was trimmed by 0 bases and J by 3 bases, leaving 8 bases between them. The selected patients with pancreatic ductal adenocarcinoma had surgery but no neoadjuvant therapy. The repertoire was sequenced with immunoSEQ multiplex PCR; TCRdb's copy has only in-frame clones and lacks some. The sample lists over 15,000 clones, more than 75% occurring once. This sample stems from a study of T cells in pancreatic ductal adenocarcinoma. Study-level points and caveats: Mean clonality was about 0.11 in tumors and about 0.07 in blood, not significantly different. Blood had more productive templates and roughly 8-fold more unique clonotypes than tumor.

The sequenced sample consisted of PBMCs. This sequence joins TRBV7-6 and TRBJ1-1; D not resolved. This TCR was recovered from a human donor with pancreatic ductal adenocarcinoma. The CDR3 protein is CASSLAGRHTEAFF. The CDR3 DNA reads TGTGCCAGCAGCTTAGCAGGGAGACACACTGAAGCTTTCTTT.